A selection of T cell receptor beta chains follows, all from one sample in a study of blood T cell repertoires in COVID-19. Here immunoSEQ multiplex PCR was the method, and the copy in TCRdb shows in-frame clones only, minus some. Seen here are 300,000 to 500,000 clones, 88% observed once, and the top ten hold about 0.89%. Sequenced material: PBMCs or T cells enriched from blood (not recorded which). The receptors derive from a woman in her twenties or thirties with acute COVID-19. Both conserved end residues are part of each CDR3.

TRBV25-1 CASSEGPWSGNTGELFF
TRBV19 CASSHLPAGLRYNEQFF
TRBV6-5 CASSYLEDSDEQFF
TRBV5-1 CASSEEQGANTEAFF
TRBV9 CASSRLGQGAYGYTF
TRBV15 CATSRGSDSTEAFF
TRBV24-1 CATSDPTSGVPRGTQYF
TRBV9 CASGEGGDYLTGELFF
TRBV11-3 CASSRSGLETQYF
TRBV7-9 CASSYGGRPTEAFF
TRBV10-1 CASSESLVGFNF
TRBV3-1/TRBV3-2 CASSRPPGNEQFF
TRBV10-1 CASSDRSWGEQYF
TRBV6-6 CASRQGPSYEQYF
TRBV19 CASTQGTGTGNTIYF
TRBV29-1 CSVELPTTRYNEQFF
TRBV7-2 CASSPQETQYF
TRBV2 CASSYYYNSPLHF
TRBV6-6 CASSRRDRGIGRSYEQYF
TRBV19 CASIPGRGNYGYTF
TRBV6-4 CASIFGTGTHEQYF
TRBV15 CATSRIRGLTTEAFF
TRBV12-5 CASGLVRTSLGAEQYF
TRBV19 CASSTRVGADNEKLFF
TRBV5-1 CASSGDREKAFF